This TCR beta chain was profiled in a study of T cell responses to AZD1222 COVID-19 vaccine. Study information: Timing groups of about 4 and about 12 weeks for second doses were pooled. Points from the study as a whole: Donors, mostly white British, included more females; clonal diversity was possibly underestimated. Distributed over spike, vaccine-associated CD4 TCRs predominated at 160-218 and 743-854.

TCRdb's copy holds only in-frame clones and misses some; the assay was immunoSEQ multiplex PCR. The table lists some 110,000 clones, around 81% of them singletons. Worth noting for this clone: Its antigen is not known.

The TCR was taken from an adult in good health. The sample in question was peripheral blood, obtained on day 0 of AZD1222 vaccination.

Here the CDR3 reads CASSGDGTRDEQFF. The CDR3 nucleotides read TGTGCCAGCAGCGGGGACGGGACTAGGGATGAGCAGTTCTTC. The chain combines TRBV9 with TRBJ2-1; the match to TRBD2 covers 8 bases. The junction had 7 bases not matched to a gene; V was cut back by 3 bases and J by 8 bases. Germline CDR1 reads SGDLS; CDR2 reads YYNGEE. The CDR3 loop spans 14 amino acids.